This T cell receptor beta chain comes out of a study of blood T cell repertoires in COVID-19. Across the study: Donors in the United States, Italy and Spain gave samples during acute or convalescent COVID-19.

Losses at the gene ends were 3 bases for V and 8 bases for J; bases not matched to a gene: 13. The germline gives CDR1 SGDLS, CDR2 YYNGEE. This CDR3 has 16 residues. Original processing methods: Amplified reference gene primers provided the basis for estimating nucleated cell counts. The protocol was immunoSEQ multiplex PCR, while the TCRdb copy is restricted to in-frame clones and leaves out a portion. V and J calls and clone size are given by that table; D and trimming were obtained from the DNA. Of about 35,000 clones listed, roughly four fifths are singletons. Specimen: peripheral blood. This receptor was obtained from a man aged 45-65 years with acute or convalescent COVID-19. The chain recombines TRBV9 with TRBJ2-1, with TRBD2 matching 8 bases. The CDR3 spells CASSDRGGLSGDEQFF. The CDR3 coding sequence is TGTGCCAGCAGCGATCGGGGGGGCCTCTCCGGCGATGAGCAGTTCTTC. Full variable domain (outside the CDR3, taken from reference TRBV9 and TRBJ2-1): DSGVTQTPKHLITATGQRVTLRCSPRSGDLSVYWYQQSLDQGLQFLIQYYNGEERAKGNILERFSAQQFPDLHSELNLSSLELGDSALYFCASSDRGGLSGDEQFFGPGTRLTVL.